This entry concerns a single T cell receptor (beta chain). Mismatch with germline at one junction end may stem from a read error. Clones were sequenced by immunoSEQ multiplex PCR, and TCRdb holds only the in-frame ones, with some missing. Of under 200,000 clones in the sample, 90% to 95% are singletons; the top ten hold 1.5%. These data originate in a study of control samples from healthy donors and cancer patients. From germline, CDR1 is KGHSH and CDR2 LQKENI. The CDR3 loop spans 13 amino acids. Sample: blood. The rearrangement links TRBV18 to TRBJ1-1; D is possibly TRBD1 (5 bases). The source is a woman younger than 45 in good health. The CDR3 coding sequence is TGTGCCGGCTCACCGGGGCAGAAGCCTGAAGCTTTCTTT. This sequence encodes CAGSPGQKPEAFF.